This T cell receptor beta chain was observed in a study of T cells in Graves' hyperthyroidism and ophthalmopathy (dated by TCRdb to about 2019). Some background on the complete study: Peripheral blood samples were taken at initial diagnosis, before any treatment was given. To identify TCR V-J signatures that set the groups apart, the researchers used a discovery cohort of more than 95 patients, made up of 40 to 45 with Graves' ophthalmopathy and about 59 with stable Graves' hyperthyroidism. Prospective prediction of ophthalmopathy was tested in an independent validation cohort of 18 to 20 hyperthyroidism patients and 17 patients who later progressed to ophthalmopathy. The 75 to 100 discovery patients were randomly divided into training and test sets at a 7:3 ratio. In six Graves' hyperthyroidism patients, the study also compared T-cell repertoires from thyroid tissue with T-cell repertoires from blood. Once sampling was done, hyperthyroidism patients were given methimazole at a starting dose of 30 mg daily, whereas ophthalmopathy patients were given high-dose intravenous methylprednisolone. According to the paper, TCR Vbeta CDR3 sequencing was carried out on 135 peripheral blood samples, which came from fewer than 50 ophthalmopathy, some 73 hyperthyroidism and roughly 17 progressor patients.

V loses 1 base, J loses 6 bases, and the germline ends lie 7 bases apart. From the cysteine up to the phenylalanine, the CDR3 has a length of 13 residues. Just the 39-base CDR3 DNA is kept, in frame starting at base 1. CDR1 and CDR2 were assigned from the germline V gene as SGHVS and FNYEAQ. The TCR beta CDR3 regions were amplified from the RNA transcripts. A first-round RT-PCR of the TCR CDR3 used the HTBI primer set with the Qiagen OneStep RT-PCR kit. A second multiplex PCR round built the libraries, followed by size selection and purification. Libraries were sequenced paired-end with 100 bp reads on an Illumina HiSeq2000. On the study's bioinformatics: SOAPnuke was used to process the raw data, removing reads that contained adapters or uncalled bases, had a mean Phred below 15, or lacked an exact match to the constant primer or identifier. COPE v1.2.5 was used to merge the high-quality paired reads, and each unique nucleotide sequence was defined as a clonotype. MiTCR v1.1 was used to align the clonotypes against IMGT TRBV, TRBD and TRBJ reference segments. The analysis included only V-J combinations with a frequency above 0.0001, which together covered about 99% of the repertoires. A TCS score was defined as the ratio of F50 (clonal expansion) to E x V (chaos), with BLOSUM62-based TCRdist applied between CDR3 peptides within each V-J. Welch's t-statistics and random forest reduced 514 V-J features to some 14, which were used in a naive Bayes classifier (R e1071). TCRdb's own reprocessing of the public reads used fastp at Q25 and MiXCR and kept productive beta chains. A single entry per CDR3 protein holds the most common genes and DNA from its merged rows. The V and J calls follow TCRdb's processing rather than the paper's. The sample records 400,000 to 500,000 distinct CDR3 sequences, about 13% of which are singletons. Of the sample, 5.3% falls within the top ten clones.

Graves' hyperthyroidism was defined as stable when no progression to ophthalmopathy occurred over 18 months of follow-up. Hyperthyroidism patients were newly diagnosed, with disease duration under 2 months, and aged 18 to 65 years. Patients with uncontrolled infections, other autoimmune diseases, pregnancy or lactation were excluded. Diagnoses were established on the basis of clinical symptoms, serum thyroxine and TRAb, thyroid ultrasound, and orbital computed tomography. Ficoll-Paque density gradient centrifugation was used to isolate PBMCs from approximately 10 ml of fresh peripheral blood. Trizol reagent was used to extract total RNA, and RNA quality was then checked on an Agilent 2100 Bioanalyzer. Summary of the overall study and its limitations: A model built on a 13 V-J signature distinguished ophthalmopathy from stable hyperthyroidism, reaching 87.88% sensitivity and approximately 81% specificity in cross-validation and 80%/75% in testing. Sample size was not statistically predetermined, and investigators were not blinded to group allocation. Blood samples also contained most of the expanded thyroid clonotypes (frequency above 0.001), which suggests that blood repertoires may reflect thyroid immune responses. During validation, the model predicted progression to ophthalmopathy a median of around 7 months ahead of onset, with 70.59% sensitivity and roughly 72% specificity.

This clonotype was counted at least ten times. Its antigen remains undetermined. One base away there is no much larger clone; base qualities are not given. The sequence was collected from a woman aged 18-30 years with Graves' hyperthyroidism. Sequencing was performed on blood. The chain is made from TRBV7-6 and TRBJ2-1; a confident D gene designation cannot be given. The nucleotide sequence is given as TGTGCCAGCAGCTTAGGACGGTTCAATGAGCAGTTCTTC. Translated, this is CASSLGRFNEQFF. Outside the CDR3, residues come from the reference TRBV7-6 and TRBJ2-1 proteins, so the full variable domain is: GAGVSQSPRYKVTKRGQDVALRCDPISGHVSLYWYRQALGQGPEFLTYFNYEAQQDKSGLPNDRFSAERPEGSISTLTIQRTEQRDSAMYRCASSLGRFNEQFFGPGTRLTVL.